A selection of T cell receptor beta chains follows, all from one sample in a study of Ad26.COV2.S vaccination and SARS-CoV-2 variants. Method: immunoSEQ multiplex PCR; TCRdb's copy keeps in-frame clones and lacks some. The sample records 300,000 to 400,000 clones, around 86% being singletons. This specimen consisted of peripheral blood, obtained in a trial of Ad26.COV2.S vaccine versus placebo. The receptors here all came from a person between 18 and 65 years old who received the Ad26.COV2.S COVID-19 vaccine or a placebo. Each CDR3 is given with its conserved first and last residue. The order of the fields is CDR3 DNA, CDR3 protein, V gene, J gene, D gene, clone size. A D gene is named only where the DNA matches it firmly. Clone sizes are given selectively: once, few, many, or a class where the clone is expanded.

TGTGCCAGTAGTATTGAGGAGACCCAGTACTTC	CASSIEETQYF	TRBV19	TRBJ2-5	NA	few
TGTGCCAGCAGCTTAGCGGACCCGGGAGCTTTCTTT	CASSLADPGAFF	TRBV7-9	TRBJ1-1	NA	NA
TGTGCCAGCAGTTTTTCATACACAGATACGCAGTATTTT	CASSFSYTDTQYF	TRBV12-3/TRBV12-4	TRBJ2-3	NA	NA
TGTGCCAGCTCACCACAGGAGGGGGCGGTAATGAACACTGAAGCTTTCTTT	CASSPQEGAVMNTEAFF	TRBV18	TRBJ1-1	TRBD1	NA
TGTGCCAGCAGTGAATTTCACGGGGTCGGTACTGAAGCTTTCTTT	CASSEFHGVGTEAFF	TRBV6-1	TRBJ1-1	NA	NA
TGTGCCAGCAGCTTGTCAGTCACAGATACGCAGTATTTT	CASSLSVTDTQYF	TRBV7-2	TRBJ2-3	NA	NA
TGTGCCAGCACGGGACATCGGGACGGGGAGCTGTTTTTT	CASTGHRDGELFF	TRBV6-5	TRBJ2-2	NA	NA
TGTGCCAGCTCACCCCGATCCATCTCTGGAAACACCATATATTTT	CASSPRSISGNTIYF	TRBV18	TRBJ1-3	NA	NA
TGTGCCATCAGGATCGGGGGGGATGGCACAGATACGCAGTATTTT	CAIRIGGDGTDTQYF	TRBV10-3	TRBJ2-3	TRBD2	NA
TGTGCCAGCAGTGAGGGACTGTATGGAAACACCATATATTTT	CASSEGLYGNTIYF	TRBV25-1	TRBJ1-3	NA	NA
TGCGCCAGCAGCCAAGAAGTTGGGGAGGTGACTGAAGCTTTCTTT	CASSQEVGEVTEAFF	TRBV4-3	TRBJ1-1	NA	NA
TGTGCCAGTAGCCTTAGTCTTGGAAACACCATATATTTT	CASSLSLGNTIYF	TRBV19	TRBJ1-3	NA	NA
TGTGCCAGCAGGCGAATGGGACTAGCGGGGGTCTCCTACAATGAGCAGTTCTTC	CASRRMGLAGVSYNEQFF	TRBV27	TRBJ2-1	TRBD2	NA
TGTGCCAGCAGCGTAGCTCCCAACGGGCCACCGTATGGCTACACCTTC	CASSVAPNGPPYGYTF	TRBV9	TRBJ1-2	NA	NA
TGCAGTGCTAGACTCAGCAATGAGCAGTTCTTC	CSARLSNEQFF	TRBV20-1	TRBJ2-1	NA	NA
TGTGCCTCTCCGGGACAGGGCAATTCACCCCTCCACTTT	CASPGQGNSPLHF	TRBV30	TRBJ1-6	TRBD1	NA
TGTGCCATCAGTGACCGGACAGGCTACTATGGCTACACCTTC	CAISDRTGYYGYTF	TRBV10-3	TRBJ1-2	TRBD1	NA
TGTGCCAGCTCACCTCCCGGCGGGACAGGGGGCCCCTCTGGGGCCAACGTCCTGACTTTC	CASSPPGGTGGPSGANVLTF	TRBV18	TRBJ2-6	TRBD1	NA
TGTGCCAGCAGAAACAGGGGCGGCTACACCTTC	CASRNRGGYTF	TRBV6-5	TRBJ1-2	TRBD1	NA
TGTGCCAGCACCCCACTGGAGGGATCCTACGAGCAGTACTTC	CASTPLEGSYEQYF	TRBV7-9	TRBJ2-7	NA	NA
TGTGCCAGCAGTTACGGGACAGGGCTGGCTGAAGCTTTCTTT	CASSYGTGLAEAFF	TRBV6-5	TRBJ1-1	TRBD1	few
TGCAGCGGGGACACCACCTACAATGAGCAGTTCTTC	CSGDTTYNEQFF	TRBV29-1	TRBJ2-1	NA	NA
TGTGCCTGGGGGACAGGGGGTAGCGCTGAAGCTTTCTTT	CAWGTGGSAEAFF	TRBV30	TRBJ1-1	TRBD1	NA
TGTGCCTGGATAGCCATTCGAAGCTGGGGGTTGGGGATGAACACTGAAGCTTTCTTT	CAWIAIRSWGLGMNTEAFF	TRBV30	TRBJ1-1	NA	NA
TGTGCCAGCAGCTTGGACTATAGGATGGGGTACACCTTC	CASSLDYRMGYTF	TRBV7-2	TRBJ1-2	NA	NA
TGTGCCAGCAGCTTCTCCGCTAGCACAGATACGCAGTATTTT	CASSFSASTDTQYF	TRBV7-2	TRBJ2-3	NA	NA
TGCGCCAGCAGCCAAGGGCGGGGGGGGGCCGAGACCCAGTACTTC	CASSQGRGGAETQYF	TRBV4-3	TRBJ2-5	TRBD2	NA
TGTGCCTGGAGTGTACGAGACAGGGGAAGAGGTGGCTACACCTTC	CAWSVRDRGRGGYTF	TRBV30	TRBJ1-2	TRBD1	NA
TGTGCCAGCAGCCCCTCAGGGTCCAGGTACAATGAGCAGTTCTTC	CASSPSGSRYNEQFF	TRBV11-3	TRBJ2-1	NA	NA
TGTGCCAGCAGCACATGGCGGGGAAGCTACACCTTC	CASSTWRGSYTF	TRBV5-8	TRBJ1-2	NA	NA
TGTGCCAGTAGTATAGATGGGTTCTCCCAAATAAACAATGAGCAGTTCTTC	CASSIDGFSQINNEQFF	TRBV19	TRBJ2-1	NA	NA
TGTGCCAGCTCACCACAAGCGAACTCTGGAAACACCATATATTTT	CASSPQANSGNTIYF	TRBV18	TRBJ1-3	NA	few
TGTGCCAGCTCACCACGGGCCAGGACGGTCTCTGGAAACACCATATATTTT	CASSPRARTVSGNTIYF	TRBV18	TRBJ1-3	NA	few
TGTGCCAGCAGCTGGATAGGGGGGGAACAAGAGACCCAGTACTTC	CASSWIGGEQETQYF	TRBV3-1/TRBV3-2	TRBJ2-5	NA	NA
TGCGCCAGCAGCCAGTCCCCGGCGGAGCCCCAGCATTTT	CASSQSPAEPQHF	TRBV4-1	TRBJ1-5	NA	NA
TGTGCCAGCAGCCCTGGGGGGGGGACCCTCAAAGAGACCCAGTACTTC	CASSPGGGTLKETQYF	TRBV5-4	TRBJ2-5	TRBD2	NA
TGTGCCAGCAGCTTAGCTACCGGGGTCCTCTACGAGCAGTACTTC	CASSLATGVLYEQYF	TRBV7-9	TRBJ2-7	NA	NA